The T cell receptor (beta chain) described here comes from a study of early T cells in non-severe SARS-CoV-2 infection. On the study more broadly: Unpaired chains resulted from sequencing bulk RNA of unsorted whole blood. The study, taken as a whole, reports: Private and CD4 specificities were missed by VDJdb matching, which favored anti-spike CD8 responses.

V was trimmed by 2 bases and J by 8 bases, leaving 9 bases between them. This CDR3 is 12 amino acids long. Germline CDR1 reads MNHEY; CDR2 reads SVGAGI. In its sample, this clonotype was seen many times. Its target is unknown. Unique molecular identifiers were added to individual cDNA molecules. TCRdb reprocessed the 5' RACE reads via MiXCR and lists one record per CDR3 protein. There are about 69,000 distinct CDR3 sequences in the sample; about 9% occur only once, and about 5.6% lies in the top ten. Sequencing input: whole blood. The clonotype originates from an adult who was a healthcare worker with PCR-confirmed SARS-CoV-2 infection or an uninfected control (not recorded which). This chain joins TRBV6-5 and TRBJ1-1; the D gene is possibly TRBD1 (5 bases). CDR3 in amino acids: CASSYRGEEAFF. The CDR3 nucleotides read TGTGCCAGCAGTTACCGAGGGGAGGAAGCTTTCTTT.